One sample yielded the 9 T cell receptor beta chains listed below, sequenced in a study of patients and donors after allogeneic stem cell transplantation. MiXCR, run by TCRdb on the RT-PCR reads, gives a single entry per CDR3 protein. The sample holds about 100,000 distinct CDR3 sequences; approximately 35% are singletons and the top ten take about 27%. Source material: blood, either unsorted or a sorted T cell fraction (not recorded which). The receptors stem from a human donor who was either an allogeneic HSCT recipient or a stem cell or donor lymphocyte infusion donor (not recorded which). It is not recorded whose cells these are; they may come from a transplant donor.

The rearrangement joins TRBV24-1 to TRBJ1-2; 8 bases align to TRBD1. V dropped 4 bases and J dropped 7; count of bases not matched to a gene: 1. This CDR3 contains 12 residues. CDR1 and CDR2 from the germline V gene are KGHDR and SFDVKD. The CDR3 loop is CATSEGTGGYTF. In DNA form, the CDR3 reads TGTGCCACCAGTGAGGGGACAGGTGGCTACACCTTC.

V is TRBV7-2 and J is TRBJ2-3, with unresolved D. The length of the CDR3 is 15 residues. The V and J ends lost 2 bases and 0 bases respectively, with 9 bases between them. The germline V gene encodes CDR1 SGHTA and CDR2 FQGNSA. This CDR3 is CASSLSGWSTDTQYF. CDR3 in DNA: TGTGCCAGCAGCTTAAGTGGGTGGAGCACAGATACGCAGTATTTT.

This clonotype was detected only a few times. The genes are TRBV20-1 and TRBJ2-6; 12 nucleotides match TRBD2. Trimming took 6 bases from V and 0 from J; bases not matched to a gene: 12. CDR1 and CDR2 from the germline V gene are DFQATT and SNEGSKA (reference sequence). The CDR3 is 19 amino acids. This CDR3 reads CSAPLILAGGASGANVLTF. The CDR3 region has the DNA TGCAGTGCCCCCTTGATCCTAGCGGGGGGGGCCTCTGGGGCCAACGTCCTGACTTTC.

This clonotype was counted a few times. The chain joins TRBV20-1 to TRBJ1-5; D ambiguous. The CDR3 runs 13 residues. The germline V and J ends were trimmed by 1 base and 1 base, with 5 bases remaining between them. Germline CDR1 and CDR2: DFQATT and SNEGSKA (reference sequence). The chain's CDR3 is CSARAVSNQPQHF. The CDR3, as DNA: TGCAGTGCTAGAGCCGTGAGCAATCAGCCCCAGCATTTT.

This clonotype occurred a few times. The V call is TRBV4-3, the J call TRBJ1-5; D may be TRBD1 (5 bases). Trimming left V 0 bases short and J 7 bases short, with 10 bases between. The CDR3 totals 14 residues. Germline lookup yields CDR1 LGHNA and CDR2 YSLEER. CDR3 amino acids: CASSQEGGNQPQHF. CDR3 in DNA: TGCGCCAGCAGCCAAGAGGGGGGAAACCAGCCCCAGCATTTT.

The CDR3 DNA reads TGTGCCAGCAGCTGGGGCTCCGAGCAGTACTTC. It specifies CASSWGSEQYF. This sequence joins TRBV12-3 or TRBV12-4 and TRBJ2-7; D perhaps matches TRBD1 (5 bases). Trimming took off 6 bases at V and 6 bases at J, with 9 bases between the two ends. CDR3 size: 11 residues.

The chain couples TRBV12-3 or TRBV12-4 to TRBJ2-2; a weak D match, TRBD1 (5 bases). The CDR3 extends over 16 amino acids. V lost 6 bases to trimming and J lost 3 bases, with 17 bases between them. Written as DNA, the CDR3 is TGTGCCAGCAGGGGGCCAGCCGGAACTTACACCGGGGAGCTGTTTTTT. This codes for CASRGPAGTYTGELFF.

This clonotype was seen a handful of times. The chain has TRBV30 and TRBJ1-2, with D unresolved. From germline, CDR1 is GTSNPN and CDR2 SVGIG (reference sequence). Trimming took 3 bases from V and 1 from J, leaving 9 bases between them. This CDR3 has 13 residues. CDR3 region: CAWSADRNYGYTF. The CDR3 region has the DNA TGTGCCTGGAGCGCCGACCGTAACTATGGCTACACCTTC.

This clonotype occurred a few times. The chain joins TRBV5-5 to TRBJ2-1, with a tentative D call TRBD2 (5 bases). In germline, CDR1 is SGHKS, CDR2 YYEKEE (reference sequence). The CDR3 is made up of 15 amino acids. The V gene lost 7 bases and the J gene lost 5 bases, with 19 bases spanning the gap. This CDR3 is CASFGVTAYNNEQFF. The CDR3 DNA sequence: TGTGCCAGCTTCGGGGTGACTGCGTATAACAATGAGCAGTTCTTC.